These 4 T cell receptor beta chains were sequenced from one sample in a study of T cells in localized non-small cell lung cancer. TCRdb's table, derived via immunoSEQ multiplex PCR, lists solely in-frame clones and lacks some. This table has just under 80,000 clones, approximately 80% appearing once. Sequenced material: peripheral blood, taken before any cancer treatment. These receptors originate from a female donor older than 55 with stage I lung adenocarcinoma.

The V call is TRBV28, the J call TRBJ1-1; a weak D match, TRBD1 (5 bases). This CDR3 spans 15 amino acids. V shed 8 bases and J shed 1 base, with 17 bases lying between them. Germline loops: CDR1 MDHEN, CDR2 SYDVKM. The CDR3 loop reads CASLPPGPQNTEAFF. The CDR3 coding sequence is TGTGCCAGCCTCCCCCCGGGACCGCAGAACACTGAAGCTTTCTTT.

A single count supports this clone. V and J are TRBV20-1 and TRBJ2-7; no clear D. V gave up 5 bases and J gave up 6 bases, with 11 bases separating them. The germline V gene has CDR1 DFQATT and CDR2 SNEGSKA (reference sequence). There are 11 residues in the CDR3. CDR3 nucleotides: TGCAGTGCTGGACCACTACGCGAGCAGTACTTC. It codes for CSAGPLREQYF.

This clone appeared a single time. This chain connects TRBV5-1 to TRBJ1-4; D gene uncertain. Looked up from germline, CDR1 is SGHRS and CDR2 is YFSETQ. V lost 6 bases and J 8 bases, leaving 17 bases between the germline ends. There are 14 residues in the CDR3. DNA of the CDR3: TGCGCCAGCAAAAGTCCGGGGATTGGGGAAAAACTGTTTTTT. This encodes CASKSPGIGEKLFF.

The rearrangement links TRBV19 to TRBJ2-1; TRBD1 matches at 7 bases. The CDR3 is 16 residues long. CDR1 is LNHDA, CDR2 SQIVND, per germline (reference sequence). V lost 7 bases to trimming and J lost 0 bases; unmatched junction nucleotides: 9. The CDR3 nucleotides are TGTGCCAGTAACCCGACAGGGTGGGACTCCTACAATGAGCAGTTCTTC. This gives the protein CASNPTGWDSYNEQFF.